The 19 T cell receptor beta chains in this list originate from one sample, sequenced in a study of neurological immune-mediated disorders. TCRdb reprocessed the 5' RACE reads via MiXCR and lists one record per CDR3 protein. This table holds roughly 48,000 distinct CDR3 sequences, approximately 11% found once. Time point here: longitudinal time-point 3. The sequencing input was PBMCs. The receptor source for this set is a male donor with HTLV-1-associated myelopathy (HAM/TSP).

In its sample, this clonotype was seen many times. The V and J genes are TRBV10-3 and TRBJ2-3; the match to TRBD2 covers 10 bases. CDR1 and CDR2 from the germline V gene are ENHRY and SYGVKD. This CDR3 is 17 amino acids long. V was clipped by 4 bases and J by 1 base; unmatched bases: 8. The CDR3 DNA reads TGTGCCATCAGTGGGACCAGAGCGGGGGGGGGCACAGATACGCAGTATTTT. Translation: CAISGTRAGGGTDTQYF.

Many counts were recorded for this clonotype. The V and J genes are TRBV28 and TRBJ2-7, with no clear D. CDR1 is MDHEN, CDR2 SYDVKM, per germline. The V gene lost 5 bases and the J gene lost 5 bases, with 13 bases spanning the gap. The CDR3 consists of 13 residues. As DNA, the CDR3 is TGTGCCAGCAGTCCCCCAAAATTCCACGAGCAGTACTTC. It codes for CASSPPKFHEQYF.

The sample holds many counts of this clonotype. The CDR3 loop is CSASKTVRDTEAFF. The CDR3 DNA sequence: TGCAGTGCTAGTAAGACAGTACGGGACACTGAAGCTTTCTTT. The rearrangement joins TRBV20-1 to TRBJ1-1; possibly TRBD1 for D (5 bases). The germline V and J ends were trimmed by 3 bases and 3 bases, with 14 bases remaining between them. The CDR3 extends over 14 amino acids. CDR1 is DFQATT, CDR2 SNEGSKA, per germline (reference sequence).

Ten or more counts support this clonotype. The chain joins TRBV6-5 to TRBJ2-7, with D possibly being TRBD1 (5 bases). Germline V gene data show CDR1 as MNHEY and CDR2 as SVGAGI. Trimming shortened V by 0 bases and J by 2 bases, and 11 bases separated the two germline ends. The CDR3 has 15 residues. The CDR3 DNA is TGTGCCAGCAGTTACTCGTGGGGCGGCACCTACGAGCAGTACTTC. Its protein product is CASSYSWGGTYEQYF.

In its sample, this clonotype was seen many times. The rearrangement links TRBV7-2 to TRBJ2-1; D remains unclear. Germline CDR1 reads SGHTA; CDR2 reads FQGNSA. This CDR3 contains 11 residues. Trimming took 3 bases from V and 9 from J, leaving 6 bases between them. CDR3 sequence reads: CASSLITEQFF. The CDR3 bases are TGTGCCAGCAGCTTGATCACTGAGCAGTTCTTC.

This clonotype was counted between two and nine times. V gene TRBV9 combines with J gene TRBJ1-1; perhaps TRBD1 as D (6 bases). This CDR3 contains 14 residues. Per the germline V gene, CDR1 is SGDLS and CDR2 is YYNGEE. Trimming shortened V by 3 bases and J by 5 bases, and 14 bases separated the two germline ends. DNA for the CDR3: TGTGCCAGCAGCGCACAACAGGGAGGAACTGAAGCTTTCTTT. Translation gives CASSAQQGGTEAFF.

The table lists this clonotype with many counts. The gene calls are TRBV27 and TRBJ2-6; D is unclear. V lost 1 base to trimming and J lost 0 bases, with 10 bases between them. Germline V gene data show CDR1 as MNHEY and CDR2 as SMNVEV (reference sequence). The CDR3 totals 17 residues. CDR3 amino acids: CASSLFGLSSGANVLTF. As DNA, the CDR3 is TGTGCCAGCAGTTTATTTGGGCTTTCCTCTGGGGCCAACGTCCTGACTTTC.

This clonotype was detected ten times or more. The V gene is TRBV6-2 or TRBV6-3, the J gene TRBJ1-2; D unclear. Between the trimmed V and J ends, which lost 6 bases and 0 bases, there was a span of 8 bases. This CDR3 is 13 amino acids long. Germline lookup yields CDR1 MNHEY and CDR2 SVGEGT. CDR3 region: CASSAGSNYGYTF. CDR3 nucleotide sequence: TGTGCCAGCAGCGCCGGGTCTAACTATGGCTACACCTTC.

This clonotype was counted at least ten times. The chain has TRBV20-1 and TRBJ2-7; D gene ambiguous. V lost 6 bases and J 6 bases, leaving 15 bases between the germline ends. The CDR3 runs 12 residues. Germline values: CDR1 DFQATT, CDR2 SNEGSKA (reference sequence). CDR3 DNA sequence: TGCAGTGCCGGCCTAGTGCCGGGCGAGCAGTACTTC. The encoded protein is CSAGLVPGEQYF.

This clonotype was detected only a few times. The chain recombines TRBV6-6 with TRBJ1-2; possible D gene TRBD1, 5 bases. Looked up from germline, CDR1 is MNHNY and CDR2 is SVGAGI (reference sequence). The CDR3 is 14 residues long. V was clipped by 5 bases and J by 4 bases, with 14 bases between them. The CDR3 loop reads CASSAPGQVYGYTF. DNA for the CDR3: TGTGCCAGCAGTGCCCCGGGGCAGGTCTATGGCTACACCTTC.

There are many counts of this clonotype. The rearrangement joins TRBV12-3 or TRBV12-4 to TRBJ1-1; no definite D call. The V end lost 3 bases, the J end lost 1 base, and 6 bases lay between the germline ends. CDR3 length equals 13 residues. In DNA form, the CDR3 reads TGTGCCAGCAGTTTCGGGGAGAACACTGAAGCTTTCTTT. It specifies CASSFGENTEAFF.

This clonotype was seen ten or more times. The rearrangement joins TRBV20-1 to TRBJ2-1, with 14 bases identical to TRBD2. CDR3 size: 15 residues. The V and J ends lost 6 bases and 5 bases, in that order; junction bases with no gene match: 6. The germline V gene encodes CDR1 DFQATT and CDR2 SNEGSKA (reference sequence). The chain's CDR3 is CSASRTSGGHNEQFF. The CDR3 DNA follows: TGCAGTGCCTCTAGGACTAGCGGGGGGCACAATGAGCAGTTCTTC.

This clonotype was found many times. CDR3 sequence reads: CASSLEQGDLSEQYF. The CDR3 DNA reads TGCGCCAGCAGCTTGGAACAGGGAGACCTTAGCGAGCAGTACTTC. The chain combines TRBV5-1 with TRBJ2-7; D might be TRBD1 (6 bases). Germline V CDR1 and CDR2: SGHRS, YFSETQ. The CDR3 runs 15 residues. Trimming shortened V by 0 bases and J by 6 bases, and 16 bases separated the two germline ends.

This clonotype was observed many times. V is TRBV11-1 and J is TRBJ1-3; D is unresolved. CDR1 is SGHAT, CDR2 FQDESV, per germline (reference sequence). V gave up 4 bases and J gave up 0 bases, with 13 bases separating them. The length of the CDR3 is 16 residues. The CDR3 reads CASSSDREYSGNTIYF. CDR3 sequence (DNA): TGTGCCAGCAGCTCGGACCGGGAGTACTCTGGAAACACCATATATTTT.

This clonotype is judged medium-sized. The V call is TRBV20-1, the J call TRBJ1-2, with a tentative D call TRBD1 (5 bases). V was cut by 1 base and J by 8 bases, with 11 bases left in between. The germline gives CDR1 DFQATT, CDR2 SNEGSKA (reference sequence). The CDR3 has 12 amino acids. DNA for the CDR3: TGCAGTGCTAGAGTGTCAGGGCCAGGCTACACCTTC. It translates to CSARVSGPGYTF.

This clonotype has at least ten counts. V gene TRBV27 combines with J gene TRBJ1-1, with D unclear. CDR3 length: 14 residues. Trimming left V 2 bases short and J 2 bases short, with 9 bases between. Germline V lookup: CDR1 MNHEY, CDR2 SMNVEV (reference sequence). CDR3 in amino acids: CASSLVQSNTEAFF. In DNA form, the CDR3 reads TGTGCCAGCAGTTTAGTACAGTCCAACACTGAAGCTTTCTTT.

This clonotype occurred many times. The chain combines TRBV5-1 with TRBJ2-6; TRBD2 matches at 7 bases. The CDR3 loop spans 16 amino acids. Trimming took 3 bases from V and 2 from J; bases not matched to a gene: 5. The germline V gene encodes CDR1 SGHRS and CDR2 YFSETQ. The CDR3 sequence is CASSSGGKAGANVLTF. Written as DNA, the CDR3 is TGCGCCAGCAGCTCCGGGGGGAAGGCTGGGGCCAACGTCCTGACTTTC. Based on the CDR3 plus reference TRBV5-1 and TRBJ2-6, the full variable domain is KAGVTQTPRYLIKTRGQQVTLSCSPISGHRSVSWYQQTPGQGLQFLFEYFSETQRNKGNFPGRFSGRQFSNSRSEMNVSTLELGDSALYLCASSSGGKAGANVLTFGAGSRLTVL.

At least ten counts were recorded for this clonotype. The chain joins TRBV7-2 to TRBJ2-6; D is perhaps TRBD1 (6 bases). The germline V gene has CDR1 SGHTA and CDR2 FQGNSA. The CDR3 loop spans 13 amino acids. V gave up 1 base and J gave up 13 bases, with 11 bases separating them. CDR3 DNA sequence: TGTGCCAGCAGCTTAGTACAGGGTAATGTCCTGACTTTC. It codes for CASSLVQGNVLTF.

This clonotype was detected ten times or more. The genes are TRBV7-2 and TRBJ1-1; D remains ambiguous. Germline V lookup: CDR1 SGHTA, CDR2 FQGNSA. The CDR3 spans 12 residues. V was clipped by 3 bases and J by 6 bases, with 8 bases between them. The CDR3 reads CASSLLASEAFF. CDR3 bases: TGTGCCAGCAGCTTGTTGGCTTCTGAAGCTTTCTTT. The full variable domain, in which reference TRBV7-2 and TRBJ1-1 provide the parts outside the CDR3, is GAGVSQSPSNKVTEKGKDVELRCDPISGHTALYWYRQSLGQGLEFLIYFQGNSAPDKSGLPSDRFSAERTGGSVSTLTIQRTQQEDSAVYLCASSLLASEAFFGQGTRLTVV.